This T cell receptor (beta chain) originates from a study of TIL therapy for anti-PD-1-resistant metastatic lung cancer. Across the whole study: Median patient age was about 56, ranging 38-75 years.

Time point here: pre-treatment sample, taken before nivolumab and TIL therapy. Stage 4 NSCLC adults joined between late 2017 and 2020. Study-wide points: The baseline peripheral repertoire was partially replaced by infused TIL clonotypes that later decayed.

This was the immunoSEQ v3 assay. Data came from immunoSEQ multiplex PCR; TCRdb stores just in-frame clones and leaves some out. The sample yields about 59,000 clones, roughly 80% seen once. On this clone itself: Its antigen remains unidentified.

This TCR was sampled from a person aged 25-85 years with non-small cell lung cancer. Sample: blood, taken at baseline.

The CDR3 sequence: CASNLRLASYEQYF. CDR3 sequence (DNA): TGTGCCAGCAACCTGCGACTAGCGTCCTACGAGCAGTACTTC. This rearrangement joins TRBV2 to TRBJ2-7; TRBD2 matches 8 bases. Losses at the gene ends were 7 bases for V and 1 base for J; bases not matched to a gene: 6. Germline V gives CDR1 SNHLY, CDR2 FYNNEI. The CDR3 sequence is 14 residues long. Full variable domain (missing parts from reference TRBV2 and TRBJ2-7): EPEVTQTPSHQVTQMGQEVILRCVPISNHLYFYWYRQILGQKVEFLVSFYNNEISEKSEIFDDQFSVERPDGSNFTLKIRSTKLEDSAMYFCASNLRLASYEQYFGPGTRLTVT.